The 13 T cell receptor beta chains below all came from one sample that was sequenced in a study of T cells expressing NK-cell markers. TCRdb re-analyzed the 5' RACE reads; it lists each CDR3 protein once, without DNA. This table holds about 440,000 distinct CDR3 sequences. Sequenced: blood T cells: a sorted CD56 or NKG2C T cell subset, CD4+ or CD8+ T cells, or bulk PBMC T cells (not recorded which). All receptors come from a woman aged 18 to 75 in good health.

V usage is TRBV7-2 and J usage is TRBJ1-5; lacking DNA, the TRBD1 call made by TCRdb goes unchecked. Germline values: CDR1 SGHTA, CDR2 FQGNSA. The CDR3 is made up of 15 amino acids. CDR3 protein: CASSSTGAPNQPQHF. The full variable domain, completed using reference TRBV7-2 and TRBJ1-5, is GAGVSQSPSNKVTEKGKDVELRCDPISGHTALYWYRQSLGQGLEFLIYFQGNSAPDKSGLPSDRFSAERTGGSVSTLTIQRTQQEDSAVYLCASSSTGAPNQPQHFGDGTRLSIL.

The rearrangement uses TRBV27 and TRBJ2-2. CDR1 and CDR2 from the germline V gene are MNHEY and SMNVEV (reference sequence). The CDR3 runs 15 residues. The CDR3 protein is CASSLIFRSPGELFF.

The chain links TRBV29-1 to TRBJ2-2; TCRdb indicates TRBD1, and absent DNA this call remains unverified. Germline CDR1 reads SQVTM; CDR2 reads ANQGSEA. CDR3 length equals 11 residues. CDR3 loop: CSVWGDGELFF.

This sequence joins TRBV4-3 and TRBJ2-1. Germline loops: CDR1 LGHNA, CDR2 YSLEER. The CDR3 is 15 amino acids. Here the CDR3 reads CASSLHRASYNEQFF.

The rearrangement joins TRBV27 to TRBJ1-1; there is no DNA to check the TCRdb D call of TRBD1. This CDR3 is 13 amino acids long. CDR1 is MNHEY and CDR2 is SMNVEV in the germline V gene (reference sequence). CDR3 loop: CASGLDRGNEAFF.

The CDR3 region is CASSLGTGANVLTF. This chain uses TRBV7-2 with TRBJ2-6. Germline CDR1 SGHTA, CDR2 FQGNSA. The CDR3 sequence is 14 residues long.

The rearrangement links TRBV11-2 to TRBJ1-6; the TRBD1 assignment by TCRdb is unverifiable without DNA. CDR1 SGHAT and CDR2 FQNNGV come from the germline V gene. The length of the CDR3 is 15 residues. CDR3 in amino acids: CASSLAPREYSPLHF. Drawing the rest from reference TRBV11-2 and TRBJ1-6, the complete variable domain is EAGVAQSPRYKIIEKRQSVAFWCNPISGHATLYWYQQILGQGPKLLIQFQNNGVVDDSQLPKDRFSAERLKGVDSTLKIQPAKLEDSAVYLCASSLAPREYSPLHFGNGTRLTVT.

The rearrangement joins TRBV9 to TRBJ2-1; the D call from TCRdb, TRBD2, cannot be confirmed without DNA. Germline lookup yields CDR1 SGDLS and CDR2 YYNGEE. This CDR3 is 16 amino acids long. CDR3 protein: CASTPVGLAGAAEQFF. Full variable domain (outside the CDR3, taken from reference TRBV9 and TRBJ2-1): DSGVTQTPKHLITATGQRVTLRCSPRSGDLSVYWYQQSLDQGLQFLIQYYNGEERAKGNILERFSAQQFPDLHSELNLSSLELGDSALYFCASTPVGLAGAAEQFFGPGTRLTVL.

The chain uses TRBV25-1 and TRBJ2-3; TCRdb calls TRBD1, which cannot be checked without DNA. CDR3 size: 13 residues. Looked up from germline, CDR1 is MGHDK and CDR2 is SYGVNS. The CDR3 protein is CASSRGIADTQYF.

This chain joins TRBV12-3 or TRBV12-4 and TRBJ1-5; TCRdb reports TRBD1, a call that lacks DNA to check it against. The CDR3 loop spans 12 amino acids. Here the CDR3 reads CASGGPQTPQHF.

The chain joins TRBV12-3 or TRBV12-4 to TRBJ2-1; TCRdb indicates TRBD1, and absent DNA this call remains unverified. The CDR3 sequence is 18 residues long. The CDR3 sequence: CASRSGAGGVSSYNEQFF.

The V call is TRBV12-3 or TRBV12-4, the J call TRBJ1-1; TCRdb gives TRBD1 as the D gene, but with no DNA this cannot be confirmed. This CDR3 has 12 residues. CDR3: CASSLGETEAFF.

The genes are TRBV4-3 and TRBJ2-2; the TCRdb D gene call, TRBD1, has no DNA to confirm it. The germline gives CDR1 LGHNA, CDR2 YSLEER. The CDR3 loop spans 15 amino acids. The chain's CDR3 is CASSLWGGNTGELFF.